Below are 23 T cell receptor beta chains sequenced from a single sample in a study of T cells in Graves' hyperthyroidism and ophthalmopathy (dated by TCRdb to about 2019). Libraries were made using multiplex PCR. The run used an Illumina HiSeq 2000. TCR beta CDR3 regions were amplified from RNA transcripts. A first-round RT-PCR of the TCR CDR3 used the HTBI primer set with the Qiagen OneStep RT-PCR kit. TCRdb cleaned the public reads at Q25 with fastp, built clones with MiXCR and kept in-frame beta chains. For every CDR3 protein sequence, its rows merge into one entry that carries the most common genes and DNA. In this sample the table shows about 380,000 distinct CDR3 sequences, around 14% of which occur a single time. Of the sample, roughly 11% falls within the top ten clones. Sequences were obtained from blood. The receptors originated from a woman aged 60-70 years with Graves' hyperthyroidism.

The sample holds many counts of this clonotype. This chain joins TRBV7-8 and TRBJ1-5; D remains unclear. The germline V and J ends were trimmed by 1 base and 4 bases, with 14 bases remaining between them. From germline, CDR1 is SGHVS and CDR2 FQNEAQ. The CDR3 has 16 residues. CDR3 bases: TGTGCCAGCAGCTTAGGCGGTCCGGGCTCGAATCAGCCCCAGCATTTT. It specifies CASSLGGPGSNQPQHF. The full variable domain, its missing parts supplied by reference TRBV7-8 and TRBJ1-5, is GAGVSQSPRYKVAKRGQDVALRCDPISGHVSLFWYQQALGQGPEFLTYFQNEAQLDKSGLPSDRFFAERPEGSVSTLKIQRTQQEDSAVYLCASSLGGPGSNQPQHFGDGTRLSIL.

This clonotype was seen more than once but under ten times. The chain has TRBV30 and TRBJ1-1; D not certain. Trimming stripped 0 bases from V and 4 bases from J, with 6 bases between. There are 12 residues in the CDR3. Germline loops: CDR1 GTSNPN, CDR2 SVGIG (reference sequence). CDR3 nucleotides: TGTGCCTGGAGTGTAAGGCCCACTGAAGCTTTCTTT. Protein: CAWSVRPTEAFF.

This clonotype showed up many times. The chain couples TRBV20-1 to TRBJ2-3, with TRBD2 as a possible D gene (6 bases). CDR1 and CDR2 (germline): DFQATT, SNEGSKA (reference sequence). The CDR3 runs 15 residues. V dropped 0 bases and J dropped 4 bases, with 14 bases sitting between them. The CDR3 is CSARESGGVADTQYF. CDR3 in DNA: TGCAGTGCTAGAGAGAGCGGAGGGGTCGCAGATACGCAGTATTTT.

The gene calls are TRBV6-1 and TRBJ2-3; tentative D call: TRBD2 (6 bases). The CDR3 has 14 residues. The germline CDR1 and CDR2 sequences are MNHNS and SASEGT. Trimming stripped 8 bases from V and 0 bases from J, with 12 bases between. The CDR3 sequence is CASRFAGSTDTQYF. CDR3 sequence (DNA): TGTGCCAGCCGCTTCGCGGGGAGCACAGATACGCAGTATTTT.

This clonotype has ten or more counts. The CDR3 protein is CASSQEPSQETQYF. CDR3 coding DNA: TGTGCCAGCAGCCAAGAGCCCAGCCAAGAGACCCAGTACTTC. The chain couples TRBV3-1 to TRBJ2-5, with no clear D. The V and J ends lost 0 bases and 1 base respectively, with 6 bases between them. Per the germline V gene, CDR1 is LGHDT and CDR2 is YNNKEL (reference sequence). This CDR3 contains 14 residues.

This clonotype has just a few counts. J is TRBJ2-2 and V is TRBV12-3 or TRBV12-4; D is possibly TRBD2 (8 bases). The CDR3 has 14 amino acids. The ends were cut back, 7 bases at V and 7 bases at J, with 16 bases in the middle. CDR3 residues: CASNLRGTSGELFF. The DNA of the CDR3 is TGTGCCAGCAACCTCAGGGGGACTAGCGGGGAGCTGTTTTTT.

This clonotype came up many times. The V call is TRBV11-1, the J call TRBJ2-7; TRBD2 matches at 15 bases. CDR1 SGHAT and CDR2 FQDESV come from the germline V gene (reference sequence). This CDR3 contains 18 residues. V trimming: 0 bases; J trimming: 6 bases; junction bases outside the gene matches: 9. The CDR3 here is CASSLAYPGLAGGPEQYF. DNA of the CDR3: TGTGCCAGCAGCTTAGCCTACCCTGGACTAGCGGGAGGGCCCGAGCAGTACTTC.

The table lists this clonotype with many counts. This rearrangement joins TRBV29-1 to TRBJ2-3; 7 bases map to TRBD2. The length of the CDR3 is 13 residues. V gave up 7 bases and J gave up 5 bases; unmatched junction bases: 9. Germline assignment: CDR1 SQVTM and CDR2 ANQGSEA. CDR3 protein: CSGGEGVGDTQYF. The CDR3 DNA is TGCAGCGGCGGGGAGGGTGTGGGAGATACGCAGTATTTT.

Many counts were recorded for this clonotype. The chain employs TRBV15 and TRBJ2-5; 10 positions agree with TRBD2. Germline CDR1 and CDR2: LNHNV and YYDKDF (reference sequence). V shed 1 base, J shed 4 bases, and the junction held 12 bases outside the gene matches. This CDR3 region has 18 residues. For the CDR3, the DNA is TGTGCCACCAGCAGAGGGGATCTAGCGGGAGTTAGGAGAGAGACCCAGTACTTC. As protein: CATSRGDLAGVRRETQYF.

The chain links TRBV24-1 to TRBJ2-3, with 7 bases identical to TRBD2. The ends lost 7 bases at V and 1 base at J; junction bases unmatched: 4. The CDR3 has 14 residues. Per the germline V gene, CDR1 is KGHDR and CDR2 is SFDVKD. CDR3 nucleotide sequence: TGTGCCACCAGCGACGCGGGAGGCACAGATACGCAGTATTTT. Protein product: CATSDAGGTDTQYF.

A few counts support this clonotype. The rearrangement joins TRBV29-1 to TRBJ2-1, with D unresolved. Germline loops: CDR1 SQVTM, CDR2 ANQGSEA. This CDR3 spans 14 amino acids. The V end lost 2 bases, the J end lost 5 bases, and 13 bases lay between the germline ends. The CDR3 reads CSVEMVRTHNEQFF. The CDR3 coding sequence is TGCAGCGTTGAAATGGTGCGGACCCACAATGAGCAGTTCTTC.

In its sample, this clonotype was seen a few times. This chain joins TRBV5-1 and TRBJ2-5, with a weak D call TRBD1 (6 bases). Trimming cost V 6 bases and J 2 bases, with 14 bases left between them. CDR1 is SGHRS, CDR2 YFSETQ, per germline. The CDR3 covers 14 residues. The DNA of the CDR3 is TGCGCCAGCACCAGGGGTGAGGGTCAAGAGACCCAGTACTTC. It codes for CASTRGEGQETQYF.

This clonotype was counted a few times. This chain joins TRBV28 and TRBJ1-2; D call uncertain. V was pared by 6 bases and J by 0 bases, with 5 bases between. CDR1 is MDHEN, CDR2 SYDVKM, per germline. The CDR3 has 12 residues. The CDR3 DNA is TGTGCCAGCAGGCCGACTAACTATGGCTACACCTTC. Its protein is CASRPTNYGYTF.

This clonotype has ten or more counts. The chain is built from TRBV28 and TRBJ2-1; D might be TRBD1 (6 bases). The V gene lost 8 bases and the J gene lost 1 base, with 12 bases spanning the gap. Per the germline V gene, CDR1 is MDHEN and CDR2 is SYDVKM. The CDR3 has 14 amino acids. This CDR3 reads CASLKGGSYNEQFF. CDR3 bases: TGTGCCAGCCTTAAAGGGGGTTCCTACAATGAGCAGTTCTTC.

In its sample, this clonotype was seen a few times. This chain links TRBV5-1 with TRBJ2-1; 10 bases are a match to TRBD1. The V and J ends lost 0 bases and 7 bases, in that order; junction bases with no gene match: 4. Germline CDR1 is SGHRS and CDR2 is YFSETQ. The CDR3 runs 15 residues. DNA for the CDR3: TGCGCCAGCAGCTTGGGACAGGGGGCCGGGAATGAGCAGTTCTTC. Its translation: CASSLGQGAGNEQFF.

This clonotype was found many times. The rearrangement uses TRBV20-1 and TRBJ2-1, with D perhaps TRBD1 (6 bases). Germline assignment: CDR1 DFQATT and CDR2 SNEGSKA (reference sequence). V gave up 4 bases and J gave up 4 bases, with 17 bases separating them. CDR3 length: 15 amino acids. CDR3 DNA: TGCAGTGCTAAGCCCGGACAGTCACCTTACAATGAGCAGTTCTTC. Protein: CSAKPGQSPYNEQFF.

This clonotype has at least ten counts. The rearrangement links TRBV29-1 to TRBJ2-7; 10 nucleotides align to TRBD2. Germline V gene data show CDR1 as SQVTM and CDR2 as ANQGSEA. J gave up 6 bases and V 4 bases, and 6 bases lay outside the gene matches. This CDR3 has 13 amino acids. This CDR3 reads CSVASGSLSEQYF. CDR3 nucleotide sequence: TGCAGCGTTGCTAGCGGGAGTCTCTCCGAGCAGTACTTC.

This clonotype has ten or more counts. The CDR3: CASSLRDRDYEQYF. The CDR3 nucleotides read TGTGCCAGCAGTCTCCGGGACAGGGACTACGAGCAGTACTTC. V is TRBV28 and J is TRBJ2-7; 9 nucleotides line up with TRBD1. In germline, CDR1 is MDHEN, CDR2 SYDVKM. J gave up 3 bases and V 5 bases, and 5 bases lay outside the gene matches. The CDR3 is made up of 14 amino acids.

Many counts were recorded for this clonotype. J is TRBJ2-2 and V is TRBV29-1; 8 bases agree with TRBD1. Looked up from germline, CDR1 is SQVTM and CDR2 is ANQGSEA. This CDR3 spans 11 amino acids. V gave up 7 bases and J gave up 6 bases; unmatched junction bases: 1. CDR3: CSGTGSGELFF. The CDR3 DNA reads TGCAGCGGGACAGGGTCCGGGGAGCTGTTTTTT.

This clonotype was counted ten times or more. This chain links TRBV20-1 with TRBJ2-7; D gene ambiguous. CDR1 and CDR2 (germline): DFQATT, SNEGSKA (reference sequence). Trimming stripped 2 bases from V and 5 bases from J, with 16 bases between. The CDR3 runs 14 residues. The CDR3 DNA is TGCAGTGCTAGACATCCTCGAGTAGTCCACGAGCAGTACTTC. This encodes CSARHPRVVHEQYF.

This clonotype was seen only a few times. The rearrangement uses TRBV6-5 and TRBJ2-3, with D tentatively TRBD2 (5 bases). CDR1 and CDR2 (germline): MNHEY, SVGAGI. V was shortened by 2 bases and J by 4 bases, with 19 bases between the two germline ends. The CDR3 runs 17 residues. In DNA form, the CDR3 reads TGTGCCAGCAGTTACCCGACGGGCCCAAAGAGGGCAGATACGCAGTATTTT. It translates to CASSYPTGPKRADTQYF.

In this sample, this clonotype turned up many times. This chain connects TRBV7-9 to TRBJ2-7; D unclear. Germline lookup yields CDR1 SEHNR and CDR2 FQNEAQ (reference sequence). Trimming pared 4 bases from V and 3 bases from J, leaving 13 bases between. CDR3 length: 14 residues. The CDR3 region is CASSSNDGDYEQYF. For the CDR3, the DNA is TGTGCCAGCAGCTCGAACGACGGAGACTACGAGCAGTACTTC.

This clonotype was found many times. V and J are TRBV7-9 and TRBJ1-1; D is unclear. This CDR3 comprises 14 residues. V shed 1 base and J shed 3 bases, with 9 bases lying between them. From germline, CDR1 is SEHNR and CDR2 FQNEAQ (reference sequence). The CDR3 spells CASSLGGVDTEAFF. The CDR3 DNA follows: TGTGCCAGCAGCTTAGGCGGAGTTGACACTGAAGCTTTCTTT.